A single sample is the source of the 30 T cell receptor beta chains below, sequenced in a study of cytomegalovirus exposure and HLA in healthy donors. A multiplex PCR was run with 60 Vbeta primers and 13 Jbeta primers. Here immunoSEQ multiplex PCR was the method, and the copy in TCRdb shows in-frame clones only, minus some. This sample carries 200,000 to 300,000 clones, 80% to 90% of them seen once, and the ten largest clones take 2%. The sequenced material came from PBMCs. Source of these receptors: a middle-aged woman in good health and CMV-seropositive.

The CDR3 nucleotides are TGTGCCAGCACCAATCCTTCCGGCGGCGGCTACACCTTC. It specifies CASTNPSGGGYTF. This chain connects TRBV9 to TRBJ1-2; D remains unclear. Per the germline V gene, CDR1 is SGDLS and CDR2 is YYNGEE. CDR3 length equals 13 residues. The ends were cut back, 6 bases at V and 8 bases at J, with 17 bases in the middle.

The genes are TRBV14 and TRBJ1-6; D is perhaps TRBD1 (5 bases). The CDR3 sequence is 14 residues long. The germline V gene has CDR1 SGHDN and CDR2 FVKESK. Between the trimmed V and J ends, which lost 0 bases and 7 bases, there was a span of 7 bases. CDR3 sequence: CASSQDRVNSPLHF. CDR3 DNA: TGTGCCAGCAGCCAAGACAGGGTGAATTCACCCCTCCACTTT.

A single count supports this clone. The chain has TRBV10-3 and TRBJ2-2, with a possible D match to TRBD2 (5 bases). The V gene's germline CDR1 is ENHRY and CDR2 SYGVKD. This CDR3 has 14 amino acids. V gave up 3 bases and J gave up 7 bases, with 12 bases separating them. Here the CDR3 reads CAISDRRYDGELFF. The CDR3, as DNA: TGTGCCATCAGTGATAGGAGGTACGACGGGGAGCTGTTTTTT.

This clone was found a few times. J is TRBJ1-4 and V is TRBV4-2; 11 bases align to TRBD1. Germline V gene sequence: CDR1 LGHNA, CDR2 YNFKEQ. This CDR3 is 16 amino acids long. With V trimmed by 4 bases and J by 4 bases, 5 bases remained unmatched. The CDR3 region has the DNA TGTGCCAGCAGCCCTTTGGACAGGGGGCTTAATGAAAAACTGTTTTTT. Translated, it gives CASSPLDRGLNEKLFF.

This clone has just one count. The rearrangement uses TRBV15 and TRBJ2-4; unclear D gene. The CDR3 is 12 residues long. Germline V lookup: CDR1 LNHNV, CDR2 YYDKDF (reference sequence). V lost 0 bases to trimming and J lost 9 bases, with 6 bases between them. The CDR3 is CATSRDESIQYF. CDR3 nucleotide sequence: TGTGCCACCAGCAGAGATGAGAGCATTCAGTACTTC.

This chain joins TRBV7-2 and TRBJ2-3; the match to TRBD2 covers 7 bases. The CDR3 sequence is 14 residues long. Germline CDR1 reads SGHTA; CDR2 reads FQGNSA. V lost 1 base to trimming and J lost 3 bases; unmatched junction nucleotides: 1. CDR3 DNA sequence: TGTGCCAGCAGCTTAGGTAGCGGGACAGATACGCAGTATTTT. Its translation is CASSLGSGTDTQYF.

The V call is TRBV6-5, the J call TRBJ1-2, with D tentatively TRBD1 (5 bases). Germline V gene lookup returns CDR1 MNHEY and CDR2 SVGAGI. The germline V and J ends were trimmed by 8 bases and 2 bases, with 12 bases remaining between them. This CDR3 is built from 13 residues. The CDR3 loop is CASRVTENYGYTF. DNA for the CDR3: TGTGCCAGCCGGGTGACAGAAAACTATGGCTACACCTTC.

J is TRBJ2-1 and V is TRBV11-3; D ambiguous. V lost 5 bases to trimming and J lost 7 bases, with 6 bases between them. Germline lookup yields CDR1 SGHNT and CDR2 YENEEA. There are 11 residues in the CDR3. The CDR3 nucleotides are TGTGCCAGCAGCCAACAAAATGAGCAGTTCTTC. It translates to CASSQQNEQFF.

This sequence joins TRBV7-9 and TRBJ2-7; weak D call: TRBD2 (7 bases). Germline loops: CDR1 SEHNR, CDR2 FQNEAQ (reference sequence). This CDR3 comprises 15 residues. Between the trimmed V and J ends, which lost 5 bases and 0 bases, there was a span of 14 bases. The CDR3 sequence is CASSPRGGSSYEQYF. The CDR3 region has the DNA TGTGCCAGCAGCCCCAGGGGCGGGAGCTCCTACGAGCAGTACTTC.

This rearrangement joins TRBV5-4 to TRBJ1-5; 9 bases map to TRBD1. CDR3 length: 14 amino acids. The germline CDR1 and CDR2 sequences are SGHNT and YYREEE (reference sequence). V trimming: 4 bases; J trimming: 6 bases; junction bases outside the gene matches: 5. This chain's CDR3 is CASSAGTGIQPQHF. CDR3 bases: TGTGCCAGCAGCGCGGGGACAGGGATTCAGCCCCAGCATTTT.

The chain carries TRBV28 and TRBJ2-7; 7 bases match TRBD1. V lost 6 bases and J lost 3; bases outside the gene matches: 8. The CDR3 totals 14 residues. The germline CDR1 and CDR2 sequences are MDHEN and SYDVKM. CDR3 in amino acids: CASSSTGFIYEQYF. The DNA for the CDR3 is TGTGCCAGCAGCTCGACAGGGTTCATCTACGAGCAGTACTTC.

The chain has TRBV5-1 and TRBJ2-1, with 7 bases lining up with TRBD1. V shed 5 bases and J 2 bases; nucleotides not matched to a gene: 4. The CDR3 has 14 amino acids. Germline V gene sequence: CDR1 SGHRS, CDR2 YFSETQ. As DNA, the CDR3 is TGCGCCAGCAGTCCAGGGGGAACCTACAATGAGCAGTTCTTC. The encoded protein is CASSPGGTYNEQFF.

J is TRBJ1-1 and V is TRBV5-1; tentative D call: TRBD1 (6 bases). The CDR3 runs 14 residues. Looked up from germline, CDR1 is SGHRS and CDR2 is YFSETQ. V was trimmed by 2 bases and J by 1 base, leaving 9 bases between them. Here the CDR3 DNA reads TGCGCCAGCAGCTTACGGGGGGCGAACACTGAAGCTTTCTTT. Residues: CASSLRGANTEAFF.

The chain has TRBV10-3 and TRBJ1-2; a weak D match, TRBD1 (6 bases). The length of the CDR3 is 14 residues. Germline CDR1 and CDR2: ENHRY and SYGVKD. Trimming took off 3 bases at V and 6 bases at J, with 14 bases between the two ends. The DNA of the CDR3 is TGTGCCATCAGTGACAGGACAGAAAATGATGGCTACACCTTC. Its protein is CAISDRTENDGYTF.

The genes are TRBV28 and TRBJ2-2, with D possibly matching TRBD1 (6 bases). Trimming left V 10 bases short and J 0 bases short, with 15 bases between. Looked up from germline, CDR1 is MDHEN and CDR2 is SYDVKM. The CDR3 runs to 15 residues. As DNA, the CDR3 is TGTGCCACCCTTACGACAGGCGCGAACACCGGGGAGCTGTTTTTT. Translation gives CATLTTGANTGELFF.

The V and J genes are TRBV6-1 and TRBJ1-1, with 7 positions matching TRBD1. CDR1 MNHNS and CDR2 SASEGT come from the germline V gene. Unmatched junction bases numbered 8, after V lost 6 bases and J lost 4 bases. The CDR3 totals 14 residues. The CDR3 nucleotides read TGTGCCAGCAGACGGACAGGACTCCTCACTGAAGCTTTCTTT. Translation gives CASRRTGLLTEAFF.

The rearrangement uses TRBV14 and TRBJ2-3; TRBD1 agrees at 9 bases. The CDR3 is 17 amino acids. After removal of 0 bases from V and 4 bases from J, the junction contained 8 bases not matched to a gene. The germline V gene encodes CDR1 SGHDN and CDR2 FVKESK. The CDR3 region has the DNA TGTGCCAGCAGCCAAGACGGGACAGGGAGGCCCCCAGATACGCAGTATTTT. Translating it yields CASSQDGTGRPPDTQYF.

Remarks on this clone: Other DNA sequences in this sample translate to the same CDR3. The chain is built from TRBV14 and TRBJ2-5; 11 bases agree with TRBD2. Trimming took 3 bases from V and 1 from J; bases not matched to a gene: 1. Looked up from germline, CDR1 is SGHDN and CDR2 is FVKESK. The CDR3 runs 15 residues. The CDR3 loop is CASSHLAGGQETQYF. In DNA, the CDR3 is TGTGCCAGCAGCCACCTAGCGGGGGGCCAAGAGACCCAGTACTTC. Drawing the rest from reference TRBV14 and TRBJ2-5, the complete variable domain is EAGVTQFPSHSVIEKGQTVTLRCDPISGHDNLYWYRRVMGKEIKFLLHFVKESKQDESGMPNNRFLAERTGGTYSTLKVQPAELEDSGVYFCASSHLAGGQETQYFGPGTRLLVL.

J is TRBJ2-3 and V is TRBV18; the match to TRBD1 covers 9 bases. V lost 5 bases, J lost 5 bases, and 8 bases stayed unmatched. CDR1 and CDR2 (germline): KGHSH, LQKENI. The CDR3 spans 15 residues. CDR3 amino acids: CASSSRDREGDTQYF. The DNA of the CDR3 is TGTGCCAGCTCATCCCGGGACAGGGAGGGAGATACGCAGTATTTT.

The chain uses TRBV6-1 and TRBJ1-5; TRBD1 agrees at 8 bases. This CDR3 has 14 residues. V lost 4 bases and J lost 2; bases outside the gene matches: 1. Germline lookup yields CDR1 MNHNS and CDR2 SASEGT. As DNA, the CDR3 is TGTGCCAGCAGTGGGGGACAGGGCAATCAGCCCCAGCATTTT. Its translation is CASSGGQGNQPQHF.

The chain carries TRBV28 and TRBJ2-7; possibly TRBD2 for D (5 bases). Between the trimmed V and J ends, which lost 3 bases and 5 bases, there was a span of 14 bases. The CDR3 loop spans 14 amino acids. CDR1 is MDHEN and CDR2 is SYDVKM in the germline V gene. CDR3 protein: CASSFSGKPHEQYF. The CDR3 coding sequence is TGTGCCAGCAGTTTCTCGGGGAAGCCCCACGAGCAGTACTTC.

This clone was counted once. V usage is TRBV30 and J usage is TRBJ1-6, with a possible D match to TRBD1 (6 bases). Germline CDR1 is GTSNPN and CDR2 is SVGIG (reference sequence). Trimming pared 4 bases from V and 10 bases from J, leaving 17 bases between. This CDR3 is built from 14 residues. This CDR3 is CAWNPQGSQSPLHF. The CDR3 bases are TGTGCCTGGAACCCACAGGGAAGTCAGTCACCCCTCCACTTT.

V usage is TRBV7-9 and J usage is TRBJ1-3, with a weak D call TRBD1 (5 bases). Germline V gives CDR1 SEHNR, CDR2 FQNEAQ (reference sequence). CDR3 length: 14 amino acids. V was pared by 6 bases and J by 3 bases, with 12 bases between. The CDR3 nucleotides read TGTGCCAGCAGTCGCGGGGACGGTGGAAACACCATATATTTT. This translates into CASSRGDGGNTIYF.

This clone was counted a single time. The chain recombines TRBV4-2 with TRBJ2-5; TRBD2 matches at 9 bases. V was pared by 1 base and J by 4 bases, with 13 bases of the junction left unmatched. The germline V gene has CDR1 LGHNA and CDR2 YNFKEQ. This CDR3 has 18 amino acids. Here the CDR3 reads CASSQVGPLREGGETQYF. The CDR3 bases are TGTGCCAGCAGCCAAGTGGGTCCCCTGCGGGAGGGGGGAGAGACCCAGTACTTC.

V is TRBV7-9 and J is TRBJ2-6; 8 bases are shared with TRBD1. V lost 5 bases and J lost 4; bases outside the gene matches: 7. This CDR3 is built from 16 residues. In germline, CDR1 is SEHNR, CDR2 FQNEAQ (reference sequence). The chain's CDR3 is CASSLSRGRGANVLTF. DNA of the CDR3: TGTGCCAGCAGCCTCTCCAGGGGGCGAGGGGCCAACGTCCTGACTTTC.

J is TRBJ1-3 and V is TRBV19; 7 positions agree with TRBD1. This CDR3 is built from 15 residues. Per the germline V gene, CDR1 is LNHDA and CDR2 is SQIVND (reference sequence). The trim removed 2 bases at V and 6 bases at J, leaving 7 bases unmatched. The CDR3 is CASSIKGADSNTIYF. The CDR3 DNA is TGTGCCAGTAGTATAAAGGGGGCCGATTCAAACACCATATATTTT.

The chain couples TRBV6-1 to TRBJ1-3, with D uncertain. Trimming pared 5 bases from V and 2 bases from J, leaving 10 bases between. Germline-derived CDR1 and CDR2 are MNHNS and SASEGT. The CDR3 has 14 amino acids. CDR3 in amino acids: CASSRGEPGNTIYF. As DNA, the CDR3 is TGTGCCAGCAGTCGCGGGGAGCCTGGAAACACCATATATTTT.

The V and J genes are TRBV28 and TRBJ1-3; no definite D call. Between the trimmed V and J ends, which lost 6 bases and 4 bases, there was a span of 7 bases. Germline-derived CDR1 and CDR2 are MDHEN and SYDVKM. The CDR3 sequence is 12 residues long. CDR3 nucleotide sequence: TGTGCCAGCAGCGACAAAGGAAACACCATATATTTT. It encodes CASSDKGNTIYF.

The rearrangement links TRBV5-4 to TRBJ2-3; possible D gene TRBD2, 6 bases. CDR1 and CDR2 (germline): SGHNT, YYREEE (reference sequence). This CDR3 has 16 amino acids. The V end lost 4 bases, the J end lost 2 bases, and 17 bases lay between the germline ends. The CDR3: CASSPSRDWNTDTQYF. CDR3 sequence (DNA): TGTGCCAGCAGCCCGTCCCGGGACTGGAACACAGATACGCAGTATTTT. The variable domain in full, with the rest retrieved from reference TRBV5-4 and TRBJ2-3, is ETGVTQSPTHLIKTRGQQVTLRCSSQSGHNTVSWYQQALGQGPQFIFQYYREEENGRGNFPPRFSGLQFPNYSSELNVNALELDDSALYLCASSPSRDWNTDTQYFGPGTRLTVL.

This clone has just a few counts. The V and J genes are TRBV6-5 and TRBJ1-1; no firm D call. This CDR3 contains 14 residues. Deletions cut 0 bases from V and 6 bases from J, with 11 bases between. Looked up from germline, CDR1 is MNHEY and CDR2 is SVGAGI. In nucleotides, the CDR3 is TGTGCCAGCAGTTACTCGGTCGGTTCCCCTGAAGCTTTCTTT. Translation: CASSYSVGSPEAFF.